This is a list of T cell receptor beta chains from one sample in a study of human T cells and chemical hapten exposure. MiXCR was run by TCRdb on the RACE reads, yielding one entry per CDR3 protein. The sample has tens of thousands of distinct CDR3 sequences; 9.5% to 12% are singletons. Sequences were derived from whole blood, sampled in connection with sensitization to the hapten diphenylcyclopropenone (DPC). The receptor set was obtained from a woman between 50 and 59 years old with alopecia areata. Some clones in this sample may be carry-over from other donors' samples. Each CDR3 is given with its conserved first and last residue. A clone size is listed for some rows: how often the clone was seen (once, few, many), or a class if it is expanded.

v_gene | abundance | CDR3aa
TRBV14 | - | CASSPLRDYRLGEQFF
TRBV7-9 | few | CASSLQSYGYTF
TRBV14 | few | CASSQDPAGVNGYTF
TRBV27 | few | CASRKPGLNYGYTF
TRBV28 | - | CASRLQGSPYEQYF
TRBV2 | few | CASTLTGGTEAFF
TRBV27 | - | CASSPQRGTEAFF
TRBV28 | many | CASSTLAGGLYEQYF
TRBV28 | few | CASSLWGSQAFF
TRBV29-1 | - | CSVAGSREWGIQYF
TRBV20-1 | - | CSARPLGSGRFTGELFF
TRBV7-2 | few | CASSASGSYEQYF
TRBV7-2 | - | CASSLIRGNTEAFF
TRBV7-3 | - | CASSLRAEQGANYGYTF
TRBV10-3 | few | CAISGGQHEQYF
TRBV7-3 | - | CASSLEQASTGELFF
TRBV9 | - | CASSLDTEAFF
TRBV25-1 | many | CATSRLAGGPGTDTQYF
TRBV7-2 | - | CASSFRPVAVAGELFF
TRBV29-1 | many | CSVEDLGVNIQYF
TRBV12-3/TRBV12-4 | few | CASRGTPSGNTIYF
TRBV5-1 | few | CASSLWTGVSSGANVLTF
TRBV12-3/TRBV12-4 | many | CASSLGNTIYF
TRBV7-9 | - | CASSSSGTLAYEQYF
TRBV6-5 | many | CASSFGQGSPLHF
TRBV5-6 | - | CASSLGGTTYNEQFF
TRBV28 | few | CASSLREEQYF
TRBV7-9 | few | CASSPSTSRSDTQYF
TRBV7-2 | - | CASSITGPYEQYF
TRBV11-2 | - | CASSFGEMETQYF
TRBV3-1 | many | CASSPYTGLEYTEAFF
TRBV7-2 | many | CASSSQASYEQYF
TRBV20-1 | - | CSAYKAGDRRNEQFF
TRBV12-3/TRBV12-4 | few | CASSRTSLYEKLFF
TRBV12-3/TRBV12-4 | - | CASSSRQGTRWWPQHF
TRBV29-1 | - | CSVDGQGGYEQYF
TRBV4-2 | few | CASSQEEWRSDTQYF
TRBV4-3 | many | CASSQGATGGLVEKLFF
TRBV29-1 | few | CSVDSQANIQYF
TRBV6-5 | many | CASSWGPATGELFF
TRBV18 | many | CASSPTPGQYGYTF
TRBV28 | few | CASSHNYGYTF
TRBV4-3 | few | CASSTRNPSGVSTDTQYF
TRBV28 | - | CASSFGRQPQHF
TRBV3-1 | few | CASSQDIPTGAGANVLTF
TRBV29-1 | - | CSVGTVVYEQYF
TRBV18 | few | CASSDGSQPQHF
TRBV5-1 | - | CASSLEASPRRARAISYEQYF
TRBV18 | - | CASSPPGRTEAFF
TRBV7-9 | many | CASSLIAGGITEAFF
TRBV10-1 | - | CASRKTVNTGELFF
TRBV10-3 | many | CAISRQNQETQYF
TRBV18 | - | CASSPQTEYSPLHF
TRBV6-1 | many | CASSPGTHNQPQHF
TRBV5-8 | many | CASSPETGFYEQYF
TRBV6-6 | - | CASSENDYEQYF
TRBV12-3/TRBV12-4 | many | CASGTASGNTIYF
TRBV19 | - | CASRRRGPDYTQYF
TRBV7-9 | few | CASSQTSGLTYEQYF